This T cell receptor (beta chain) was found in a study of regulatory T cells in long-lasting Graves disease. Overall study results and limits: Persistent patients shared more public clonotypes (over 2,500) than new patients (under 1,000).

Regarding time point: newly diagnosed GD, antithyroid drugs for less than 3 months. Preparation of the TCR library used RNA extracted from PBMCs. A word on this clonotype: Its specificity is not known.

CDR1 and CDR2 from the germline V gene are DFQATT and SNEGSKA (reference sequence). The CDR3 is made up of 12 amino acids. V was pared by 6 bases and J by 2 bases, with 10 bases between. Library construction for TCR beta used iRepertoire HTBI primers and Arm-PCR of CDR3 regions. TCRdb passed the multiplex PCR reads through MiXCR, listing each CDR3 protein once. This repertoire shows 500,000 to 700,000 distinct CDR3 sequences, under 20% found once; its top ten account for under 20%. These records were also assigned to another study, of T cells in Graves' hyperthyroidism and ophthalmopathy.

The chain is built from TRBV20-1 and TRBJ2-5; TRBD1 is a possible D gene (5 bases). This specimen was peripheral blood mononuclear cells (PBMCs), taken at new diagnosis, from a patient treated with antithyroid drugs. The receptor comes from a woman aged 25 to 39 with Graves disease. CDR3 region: CSALRQQETQYF. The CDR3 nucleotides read TGCAGTGCGCTAAGACAGCAAGAGACCCAGTACTTC.